These T cell receptor beta chains were read from a single sample in a study of blood T cell repertoires in COVID-19. Repertoires were generated with immunoSEQ multiplex PCR, while TCRdb's copy carries only in-frame clones and drops some. The top ten clones hold around 5.8% of a sample with about 75,000 clones, more than 65% of them seen once. Sequenced input: peripheral blood. These TCRs come from a woman older than 75 with active or convalescent COVID-19. CDR3s leave out the opening cysteine and the closing phenylalanine or tryptophan.

v_call cdr3_aa
TRBV29-1 SGFYLSVNEQF
TRBV24-1 ATSDNGQGMGNEQF
TRBV28 ASSLSTGTTRKEQF
TRBV12-5 ASAPLGGNEQF
TRBV6-5 ASSYSIYQEGDTQY
TRBV6-2/TRBV6-3 ASSYAGNNEQF
TRBV5-1 ASSPHQGQGMEKLF
TRBV6-5 ASRGDSGRGYEQY
TRBV7-9 ASSSWGQQASGNTIY
TRBV11-2 ASSLDDMFEGELF
TRBV5-1 ASSSIAQSDTQY
TRBV6-6 ASRGTATNEKLF
TRBV7-2 ASSLGSGAPYEQY
TRBV2 ASGTGGTQPQH
TRBV18 ASSSRGAGETQY
TRBV18 ASSLGTGGSNTGAF
TRBV5-4 ASSRYVGSFGEKLF
TRBV3-1/TRBV3-2 ASSQGQGSYEQY
TRBV9 ASSDRTGGVGETQY
TRBV4-1 ASSVPGGTIY
TRBV6-4 ASSDAGDSTDTQY
TRBV15 ATSRDTETAYEQY
TRBV12-3/TRBV12-4 ASGQYTEAF
TRBV4-3 ASSRQWTGGMGNEQF
TRBV6-5 ASSRTSFPGELF
TRBV4-1 ASSHYATDTQY
TRBV27 ASARTGTSGTYEQY
TRBV29-1 SARQTLAKNIQY
TRBV27 ASSLQGTYEQY
TRBV6-5 ASNREPNLNTEAF
TRBV9 ASSVPARESNTGELF
TRBV2 ASLKGQGALNTEAF
TRBV7-6 ASSLIGGSLAAQY
TRBV11-3 ASSLAGSSYNEQF
TRBV6-5 ASKDGGTTYEQY
TRBV5-4 ASSLGPGGEQF
TRBV15 ATSRGGTGGMETQY
TRBV5-1 ASSLEYRGLEQY
TRBV7-2 ASSRTGADEQF
TRBV4-2 ASSQGVSGSISAYEQY
TRBV25-1 ASRGLPGTDTQY
TRBV27 ASRNGTIFRYNEQF
TRBV19 ASKKGLAVYNEQF
TRBV4-3 ASSQRASGGREQY
TRBV18 ASRGSGTGDNEKLF